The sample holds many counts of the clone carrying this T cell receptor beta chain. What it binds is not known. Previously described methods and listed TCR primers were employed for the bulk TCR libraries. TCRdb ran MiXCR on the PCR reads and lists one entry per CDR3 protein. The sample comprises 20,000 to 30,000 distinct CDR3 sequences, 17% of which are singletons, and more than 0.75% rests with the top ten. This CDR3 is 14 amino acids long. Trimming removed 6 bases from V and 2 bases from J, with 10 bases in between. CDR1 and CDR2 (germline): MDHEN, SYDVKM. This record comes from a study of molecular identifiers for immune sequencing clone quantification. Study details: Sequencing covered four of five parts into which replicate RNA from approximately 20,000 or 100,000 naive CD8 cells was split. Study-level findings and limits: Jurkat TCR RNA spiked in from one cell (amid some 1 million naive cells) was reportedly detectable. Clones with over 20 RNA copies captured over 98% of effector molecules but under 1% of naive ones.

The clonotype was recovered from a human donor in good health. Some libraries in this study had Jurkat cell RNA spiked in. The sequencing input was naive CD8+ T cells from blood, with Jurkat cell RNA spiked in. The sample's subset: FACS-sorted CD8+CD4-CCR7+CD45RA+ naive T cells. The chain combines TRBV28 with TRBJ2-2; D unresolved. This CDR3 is CASSLTPNTGELFF. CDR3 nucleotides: TGTGCCAGCAGCCTGACTCCTAACACCGGGGAGCTGTTTTTT. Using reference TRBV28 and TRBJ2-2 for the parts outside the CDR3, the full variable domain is DVKVTQSSRYLVKRTGEKVFLECVQDMDHENMFWYRQDPGLGLRLIYFSYDVKMKEKGDIPEGYSVSREKKERFSLILESASTNQTSMYLCASSLTPNTGELFFGEGSRLTVL.